The 26 T cell receptor beta chains presented below share a single source sample, sequenced in a study of blood T cell repertoires in COVID-19. Clones were read by immunoSEQ multiplex PCR, and TCRdb kept only the in-frame ones, dropping some. This table holds 200,000 to 300,000 clones, 70% to 85% found once. Sample: peripheral blood. The receptors derive from a woman older than 75 with acute or convalescent COVID-19.

The chain carries TRBV28 and TRBJ1-2; D perhaps matches TRBD1 (6 bases). The length of the CDR3 is 11 residues. Per the germline V gene, CDR1 is MDHEN and CDR2 is SYDVKM. With 7 bases removed from V and 7 bases from J, the gap between germline ends came to 10 bases. The CDR3: CASNRGSGYTF. The CDR3 DNA reads TGTGCCAGCAATAGGGGGTCTGGCTACACCTTC.

This chain connects TRBV6-5 to TRBJ1-1; D remains unclear. Deletions cut 5 bases from V and 1 base from J, with 8 bases between. CDR1 is MNHEY and CDR2 is SVGAGI in the germline V gene. This CDR3 has 13 residues. The CDR3 protein is CASSLKQNTEAFF. As DNA, the CDR3 is TGTGCCAGCAGTCTGAAACAGAACACTGAAGCTTTCTTT.

The chain employs TRBV9 and TRBJ1-4; 8 nucleotides agree with TRBD1. Germline loops: CDR1 SGDLS, CDR2 YYNGEE. The CDR3 totals 15 residues. With 2 bases clipped from V and 8 bases from J, the junction kept 8 bases outside the gene matches. CDR3 DNA: TGTGCCAGCAGCGTCCAGACAGGGGTGGGAGAAAAACTGTTTTTT. Amino acid sequence: CASSVQTGVGEKLFF.

This clone appeared a single time. J is TRBJ2-2 and V is TRBV5-6, with TRBD1 identical over 7 bases. V was pared by 5 bases and J by 6 bases, with 7 bases of the junction left unmatched. This CDR3 region has 14 residues. Germline CDR1 and CDR2: SGHDT and YYEEEE. The CDR3 protein is CASSYTGVAGELFF. Written as DNA, the CDR3 is TGTGCCAGCAGTTACACAGGGGTGGCCGGGGAGCTGTTTTTT.

This rearrangement joins TRBV5-1 to TRBJ2-3; 9 bases are a match to TRBD1. Germline CDR1 SGHRS, CDR2 YFSETQ. The CDR3 spans 15 residues. V lost 3 bases, J lost 5 bases, and 7 bases stayed unmatched. CDR3 nucleotide sequence: TGCGCCAGCAGCTCCCCACAGGGGGCGCAAGATACGCAGTATTTT. Translated, it gives CASSSPQGAQDTQYF.

This chain links TRBV10-2 with TRBJ2-5; 9 bases fit TRBD2. Germline V CDR1 and CDR2: WSHSY, SAAADI. The CDR3 is 14 amino acids. The junction had 8 bases not matched to a gene; V was cut back by 8 bases and J by 4 bases. For the CDR3, the DNA is TGCGCCAGCGGGAGCGGGGGGACGTTAGAGACCCAGTACTTC. Translating it yields CASGSGGTLETQYF.

This sequence joins TRBV2 and TRBJ1-1; 7 bases map to TRBD1. V shed 2 bases and J 4 bases; nucleotides not matched to a gene: 1. This CDR3 spans 13 amino acids. The germline CDR1 and CDR2 sequences are SNHLY and FYNNEI. The CDR3 sequence is CASSEQGGTEAFF. The CDR3 DNA reads TGTGCCAGCAGTGAACAGGGGGGCACTGAAGCTTTCTTT.

J is TRBJ2-7 and V is TRBV2, with D tentatively TRBD1 (7 bases). V lost 7 bases and J lost 4, with 14 bases in between. Germline V lookup: CDR1 SNHLY, CDR2 FYNNEI. The CDR3 is made up of 13 amino acids. CDR3 sequence (DNA): TGTGCCAGCAAGAGGACAGGAGGGTACGAGCAGTACTTC. It translates to CASKRTGGYEQYF.

CDR3: CATSSPGTGGAGELFF. Written as DNA, the CDR3 is TGTGCCACCAGCAGCCCCGGGACAGGGGGGGCCGGGGAGCTGTTTTTT. The rearrangement joins TRBV15 to TRBJ2-2; 11 nucleotides align to TRBD1. This CDR3 is built from 16 residues. Germline V gene lookup returns CDR1 LNHNV and CDR2 YYDKDF (reference sequence). With V trimmed by 3 bases and J by 6 bases, 6 bases remained unmatched.

The chain has TRBV9 and TRBJ1-3, with a possible D match to TRBD1 (6 bases). The CDR3 length is 16 residues. The ends were cut back, 4 bases at V and 9 bases at J, with 23 bases in the middle. Germline assignment: CDR1 SGDLS and CDR2 YYNGEE. The CDR3: CASSPRGGALEGTIYF. The CDR3 nucleotides read TGTGCCAGCAGCCCGCGTGGGGGCGCCTTAGAGGGCACCATATATTTT. The full variable domain, in which reference TRBV9 and TRBJ1-3 provide the parts outside the CDR3, is DSGVTQTPKHLITATGQRVTLRCSPRSGDLSVYWYQQSLDQGLQFLIQYYNGEERAKGNILERFSAQQFPDLHSELNLSSLELGDSALYFCASSPRGGALEGTIYFGEGSWLTVV.

J is TRBJ1-2 and V is TRBV2; no reliable D call. CDR3 size: 15 residues. Trimming removed 4 bases from V and 2 bases from J, with 14 bases in between. Germline V gene sequence: CDR1 SNHLY, CDR2 FYNNEI. CDR3 bases: TGTGCCAGCAGTGTGGCGGTGGGTCGGAACTATGGCTACACCTTC. Protein sequence: CASSVAVGRNYGYTF.

The rearrangement joins TRBV28 to TRBJ1-2; 8 bases are shared with TRBD1. Germline values: CDR1 MDHEN, CDR2 SYDVKM. CDR3 length: 14 residues. With V trimmed by 6 bases and J by 3 bases, 6 bases remained unmatched. The DNA for the CDR3 is TGTGCCAGCAGCCCAATACAGGGGGACTATGGCTACACCTTC. Encoded protein: CASSPIQGDYGYTF.

V and J are TRBV27 and TRBJ1-6, with D tentatively TRBD1 (5 bases). V lost 2 bases and J 0 bases, leaving 11 bases between the germline ends. Germline V lookup: CDR1 MNHEY, CDR2 SMNVEV (reference sequence). The CDR3 is made up of 17 amino acids. The CDR3 nucleotides are TGTGCCAGCAGTTTAAAGGGCGGGGGCTCCTATAATTCACCCCTCCACTTT. This codes for CASSLKGGGSYNSPLHF.

The CDR3 sequence: CASNAGQGGTYYGYTF. In DNA form, the CDR3 reads TGTGCCAGCAATGCCGGACAGGGAGGGACTTACTATGGCTACACCTTC. The chain is built from TRBV2 and TRBJ1-2; 8 bases align to TRBD1. The germline V gene encodes CDR1 SNHLY and CDR2 FYNNEI. This CDR3 is built from 16 residues. Unmatched junction bases numbered 13, after V lost 7 bases and J lost 3 bases.

V usage is TRBV7-9 and J usage is TRBJ2-7; TRBD1 matches at 8 bases. The CDR3 covers 17 residues. V lost 7 bases and J lost 1; bases outside the gene matches: 15. The germline V gene has CDR1 SEHNR and CDR2 FQNEAQ (reference sequence). Here the CDR3 DNA reads TGTGCCAGCACCCCCCTCGGCGCCGGGACAGGATCCTACGAGCAGTACTTC. Translating gives CASTPLGAGTGSYEQYF.

The chain uses TRBV18 and TRBJ2-7; 8 bases align to TRBD1. From germline, CDR1 is KGHSH and CDR2 LQKENI. With 4 bases clipped from V and 0 bases from J, the junction kept 5 bases outside the gene matches. This CDR3 is built from 15 residues. This chain's CDR3 is CASSRAGQGSYEQYF. The CDR3 DNA reads TGTGCCAGCTCACGCGCTGGACAGGGCTCCTACGAGCAGTACTTC. The whole variable domain, filled in from reference TRBV18 and TRBJ2-7, reads NAGVMQNPRHLVRRRGQEARLRCSPMKGHSHVYWYRQLPEEGLKFMVYLQKENIIDESGMPKERFSAEFPKEGPSILRIQQVVRGDSAAYFCASSRAGQGSYEQYFGPGTRLTVT.

The chain carries TRBV19 and TRBJ1-5, with unresolved D. The CDR3 runs to 13 residues. Looked up from germline, CDR1 is LNHDA and CDR2 is SQIVND (reference sequence). V lost 5 bases and J 9 bases, leaving 14 bases between the germline ends. CDR3 nucleotides: TGTGCCAGTAGTTCGGGAACCGGCACGCCCCAGCATTTT. Translating it yields CASSSGTGTPQHF.

This chain uses TRBV2 with TRBJ1-2, with 7 bases fitting TRBD1. The CDR3 is 14 residues long. Looked up from germline, CDR1 is SNHLY and CDR2 is FYNNEI. V was clipped by 6 bases and J by 4 bases; unmatched bases: 8. The CDR3 loop reads CASRIQGGSYGYTF. CDR3 in DNA: TGTGCCAGCAGAATCCAGGGGGGAAGCTATGGCTACACCTTC.

The rearrangement joins TRBV6-1 to TRBJ1-2, with 7 bases fitting TRBD1. There are 14 residues in the CDR3. J was trimmed by 6 bases and V by 0 bases; bases with no gene match: 4. CDR1 MNHNS and CDR2 SASEGT come from the germline V gene. CDR3 region: CASSEAWTGNGYTF. CDR3 bases: TGTGCCAGCAGTGAAGCCTGGACAGGAAATGGCTACACCTTC.

The chain links TRBV27 to TRBJ2-3; TRBD2 aligns across 11 bases. This CDR3 has 16 amino acids. Germline V CDR1 and CDR2: MNHEY, SMNVEV (reference sequence). The V and J ends lost 6 bases and 6 bases, in that order; junction bases with no gene match: 11. Written as DNA, the CDR3 is TGTGCCAGCAGGCCTCTAGCGGGGGGCCGGGACGATACGCAGTATTTT. This encodes CASRPLAGGRDDTQYF.

The chain joins TRBV12-3 or TRBV12-4 to TRBJ2-3; D gene ambiguous. CDR3 size: 11 residues. The V gene lost 6 bases and the J gene lost 4 bases, with 5 bases spanning the gap. CDR3 protein: CASSHSDTQYF. As DNA, the CDR3 is TGTGCCAGCAGCCATTCAGATACGCAGTATTTT.

This rearrangement joins TRBV9 to TRBJ2-1; 9 bases line up with TRBD1. This CDR3 region has 16 residues. J lost 4 bases, V lost 3 bases, and 8 bases had no gene match. CDR1 and CDR2 (germline): SGDLS, YYNGEE. The CDR3 bases are TGTGCCAGCAGCGCGACAACAGGGGGCGGATACAATGAGCAGTTCTTC. The encoded protein is CASSATTGGGYNEQFF.

The V call is TRBV10-3, the J call TRBJ2-7, with D possibly TRBD1 on 6 matching bases. CDR1 and CDR2 (germline): ENHRY, SYGVKD. The CDR3 contains 13 residues. Trimming removed 4 bases from V and 4 bases from J, with 11 bases in between. This CDR3 is CAISVTGSYEQYF. The CDR3 bases are TGTGCCATCAGTGTAACAGGGTCGTACGAGCAGTACTTC.

The rearrangement uses TRBV7-2 and TRBJ2-7; 7 bases agree with TRBD1. V lost 4 bases and J lost 2; bases outside the gene matches: 8. Germline lookup yields CDR1 SGHTA and CDR2 FQGNSA. The CDR3 spans 15 residues. Written as DNA, the CDR3 is TGTGCCAGCAGCTCCAACAGGGGACCCACCTACGAGCAGTACTTC. Translation: CASSSNRGPTYEQYF.

The table lists this clone with a count of one. J is TRBJ1-2 and V is TRBV11-2; tentative D call: TRBD1 (6 bases). Trimming stripped 0 bases from V and 4 bases from J, with 15 bases between. The CDR3 sequence is 16 residues long. Germline V lookup: CDR1 SGHAT, CDR2 FQNNGV. The CDR3 sequence: CASSLDRGSTFYGYTF. CDR3 nucleotides: TGTGCCAGCAGCTTAGACAGGGGATCGACTTTCTATGGCTACACCTTC.

This clone occurred a few times. V and J are TRBV2 and TRBJ2-2; 13 nucleotides line up with TRBD2. This CDR3 has 17 amino acids. Unmatched junction bases numbered 5, after V lost 7 bases and J lost 0 bases. Germline V gene data show CDR1 as SNHLY and CDR2 as FYNNEI. The CDR3 is CASNRLAGGPNTGELFF. CDR3 nucleotides: TGTGCCAGCAATCGACTAGCGGGGGGCCCGAACACCGGGGAGCTGTTTTTT.